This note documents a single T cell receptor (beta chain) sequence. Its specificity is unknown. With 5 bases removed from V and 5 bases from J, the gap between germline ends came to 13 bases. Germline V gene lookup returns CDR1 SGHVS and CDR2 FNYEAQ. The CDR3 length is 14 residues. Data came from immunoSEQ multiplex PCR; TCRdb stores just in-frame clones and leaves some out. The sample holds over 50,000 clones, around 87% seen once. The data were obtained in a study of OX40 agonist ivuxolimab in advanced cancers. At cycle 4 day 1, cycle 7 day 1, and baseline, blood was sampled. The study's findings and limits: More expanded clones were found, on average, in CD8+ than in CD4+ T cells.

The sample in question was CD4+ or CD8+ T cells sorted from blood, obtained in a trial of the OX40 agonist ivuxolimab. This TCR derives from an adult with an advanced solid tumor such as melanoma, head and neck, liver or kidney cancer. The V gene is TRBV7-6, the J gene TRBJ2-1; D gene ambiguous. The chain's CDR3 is CASSPLGPNNEQFF. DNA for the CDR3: TGTGCCAGCAGCCCGCTGGGCCCGAACAATGAGCAGTTCTTC. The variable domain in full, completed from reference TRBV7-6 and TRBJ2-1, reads GAGVSQSPRYKVTKRGQDVALRCDPISGHVSLYWYRQALGQGPEFLTYFNYEAQQDKSGLPNDRFSAERPEGSISTLTIQRTEQRDSAMYRCASSPLGPNNEQFFGPGTRLTVL.